Sequencing of this TCR beta chain was carried out in a study of shared clonotypes between healthy human individuals. Deep-level running was used for the assay. Generated by immunoSEQ multiplex PCR, the TCRdb table keeps only in-frame clones and is missing some. The sample comprises about 1.1 million clones, approximately 77% of which are singletons, and 0.89% rests with the top ten. This CDR3 contains 16 residues. Trimming at V came to 3 bases and at J to 6 bases, leaving 12 bases not matched to a gene. The V gene's germline CDR1 is GTSNPN and CDR2 SVGIG (reference sequence). V usage is TRBV30 and J usage is TRBJ2-7; 12 bases agree with TRBD2. Sequencing was performed on memory CD4+ T cells from PBMCs. This sample's subset: CD45RA-negative fraction. The TCR was taken from a man aged 18 to 35 in good health. Some clones in this sample may be carry-over from other donors' samples. The CDR3 nucleotides are TGTGCCTGGAGCCAGCGGGGGCTAGCGGGAGGGAGCGAGCAGTACTTC. This sequence encodes CAWSQRGLAGGSEQYF.